The rows below give T cell receptor beta chains drawn from one sample of a study of radiotherapy plus CTLA-4 blockade in lung cancer. Assay: immunoSEQ multiplex PCR; the TCRdb copy retains only in-frame clones and omits some. The data contain around 70,000 clones, about 83% of them singletons. The specimen was peripheral blood, collected from a patient treated with radiotherapy plus ipilimumab. The source is a human donor with non-small cell lung cancer who had a partial response to radiotherapy plus ipilimumab. Both conserved end residues are part of each CDR3. D genes are given only for firm matches. Clone size appears in some rows only: once, few, many, or a class for an expanded clone.

cdr3_length j_call clone_size v_call d_call cdr3_aa cdr3_nt
15 TRBJ1-2 NA TRBV4-1 NA CASSQEGGQNYGYTF TGCGCCAGCAGCCAAGAAGGTGGGCAGAACTATGGCTACACCTTC
14 TRBJ1-2 NA TRBV7-8 NA CASSLREVDYGYTF TGTGCCAGCAGCTTACGGGAGGTAGACTATGGCTACACCTTC
14 TRBJ2-3 NA TRBV6-1 TRBD2 CAYGLAGSTDTQYF TGTGCCTACGGACTAGCGGGAAGCACAGATACGCAGTATTTT
15 TRBJ2-5 NA TRBV2 TRBD2 CASSEEAGAEETQYF TGTGCCAGCAGTGAAGAGGCGGGAGCGGAAGAGACCCAGTACTTC
17 TRBJ2-3 NA TRBV11-2 TRBD1 CASRLTPGTGSTDTQYF TGTGCCAGCAGACTCACTCCCGGGACAGGGAGCACAGATACGCAGTATTTT
15 TRBJ2-1 NA TRBV29-1 TRBD1 CSVENPRGKSRGQFF TGCAGCGTTGAGAATCCCAGGGGGAAATCGAGGGGGCAGTTCTTC
16 TRBJ1-2 NA TRBV11-2 NA CASSLVSGALNYGYTF TGTGCCAGCAGCTTAGTCTCAGGGGCCCTTAACTATGGCTACACCTTC
14 TRBJ2-1 NA TRBV5-1 NA CASSLGSEDNEQFF TGCGCCAGCAGCCTTGGCTCAGAGGACAATGAGCAGTTCTTC
13 TRBJ1-2 few TRBV5-1 NA CASSLTAGLGYTF TGCGCCAGCAGCTTGACGGCGGGGCTAGGCTACACCTTC
13 TRBJ1-2 medium-sized TRBV4-1 TRBD1 CASSPVAGGGYTF TGCGCCAGCAGCCCAGTCGCAGGGGGTGGCTACACCTTC
15 TRBJ1-1 NA TRBV5-4 NA CASSFSRPSSTEAFF TGTGCCAGCAGCTTTTCCAGGCCAAGTAGCACTGAAGCTTTCTTT
13 TRBJ1-3 NA TRBV6-1 NA CASSPSSGNTIYF TGTGCCAGCAGTCCGAGCTCTGGAAACACCATATATTTT
15 TRBJ1-1 once TRBV6-5 NA CASYFGGQRNTEAFF TGTGCCAGCTACTTCGGGGGTCAGAGAAACACTGAAGCTTTCTTT
14 TRBJ1-3 once TRBV5-1 NA CASSHPGEGNTIYF TGCGCCAGCAGCCATCCCGGGGAGGGAAACACCATATATTTT
16 TRBJ2-1 NA TRBV9 TRBD2 CASSDSTSGTWLGQFF TGTGCCAGCAGCGACTCGACTAGCGGGACCTGGCTGGGGCAGTTCTTC
15 TRBJ2-7 NA TRBV7-2 NA CASSFAGSNAYEQYF TGTGCCAGCAGCTTCGCCGGGAGTAACGCCTACGAGCAGTACTTC
18 TRBJ2-1 once TRBV5-1 TRBD2 CASSLGVRREAIYNEQFF TGCGCCAGCAGCTTGGGGGTTAGGCGGGAGGCCATCTACAATGAGCAGTTCTTC
12 TRBJ1-1 few TRBV6-6 TRBD1 CASSYLDREAFF TGTGCCAGCAGTTACCTGGACAGGGAAGCTTTCTTT
14 TRBJ1-3 once TRBV29-1 NA CSVVLDSSGNTIYF TGCAGCGTCGTCCTCGATAGCTCTGGAAACACCATATATTTT
17 TRBJ1-4 NA TRBV27 NA CASSSWATGGPNEKLFF TGTGCCAGCAGTTCTTGGGCCACGGGGGGACCTAATGAAAAACTGTTTTTT
17 TRBJ2-5 NA TRBV27 NA CASSFNAGASGVETQYF TGTGCCAGCAGTTTCAATGCCGGAGCCTCCGGGGTGGAGACCCAGTACTTC
15 TRBJ2-3 NA TRBV18 NA CASSAGTLRTDTQYF TGTGCCAGCTCAGCCGGGACTCTACGCACAGATACGCAGTATTTT
16 TRBJ2-7 once TRBV5-1 TRBD1 CASSLAETGSSYEQYF TGCGCCAGCAGCTTGGCCGAGACAGGGAGCTCCTACGAGCAGTACTTC
15 TRBJ1-1 NA TRBV6-1 NA CASSDGVRMNTEAFF TGTGCCAGCAGTGACGGTGTCCGAATGAACACTGAAGCTTTCTTT
11 TRBJ2-7 NA TRBV5-8 NA CASRQSYEQYF TGTGCCAGCAGGCAGTCCTACGAGCAGTACTTC
13 TRBJ1-1 NA TRBV28 NA CASVSGPNTEAFF TGTGCCAGCGTTTCAGGCCCTAACACTGAAGCTTTCTTT
15 TRBJ2-5 NA TRBV7-2 NA CASSFQRGGGETQYF TGTGCCAGCAGCTTTCAAAGGGGAGGAGGGGAGACCCAGTACTTC
16 TRBJ1-1 NA TRBV11-1 NA CASSLEFGRMNTEAFF TGTGCCAGCAGCTTAGAATTTGGCAGGATGAACACTGAAGCTTTCTTT
11 TRBJ1-2 NA TRBV5-4 TRBD1 CASSRDRGYTF TGTGCCAGCAGCAGGGACAGGGGCTACACCTTC
16 TRBJ2-7 NA TRBV7-2 TRBD2 CASSSPPLAGAYEQYF TGTGCCAGCAGCTCCCCCCCTCTCGCGGGAGCCTACGAGCAGTACTTC
15 TRBJ2-7 NA TRBV11-2 TRBD1 CASSLLQGVLNEQYF TGTGCCAGCAGCCTCCTACAGGGGGTCTTGAACGAGCAGTACTTC
14 TRBJ2-5 once TRBV5-1 NA CASSSRSSQETQYF TGCGCCAGCAGCTCTAGGAGTAGCCAAGAGACCCAGTACTTC
13 TRBJ2-7 NA TRBV4-2 NA CASSQEVRYEQYF TGTGCCAGCAGCCAAGAAGTGAGGTACGAGCAGTACTTC
16 TRBJ1-1 NA TRBV5-4 TRBD1 CASSLVGQGANTEAFF TGTGCCAGCAGCTTGGTGGGCCAGGGGGCTAACACTGAAGCTTTCTTT
13 TRBJ2-5 NA TRBV18 TRBD1 CASSLQDRETQYF TGTGCCAGCTCACTTCAGGACAGGGAGACCCAGTACTTC
15 TRBJ1-1 NA TRBV10-3 NA CAISDPGTRYREAFF TGTGCCATCAGTGATCCCGGGACAAGGTACAGGGAAGCTTTCTTT
11 TRBJ2-1 few TRBV10-2 NA CASSVLREQFF TGCGCCAGCAGTGTACTACGTGAGCAGTTCTTC
16 TRBJ2-5 NA TRBV5-1 TRBD2 CASSSGTSGPEETQYF TGCGCCAGCAGCTCCGGGACTAGCGGGCCTGAAGAGACCCAGTACTTC
17 TRBJ2-2 few TRBV4-2 NA CASSQDHGSANTGELFF TGTGCCAGCAGCCAAGATCACGGCAGCGCGAACACCGGGGAGCTGTTTTTT
13 TRBJ1-1 few TRBV6-1 NA CASSGRGGTEAFF TGTGCCAGCAGTGGTAGGGGGGGCACTGAAGCTTTCTTT